These T cell receptor beta chains were read from a single sample in a study of molecular identifiers for immune sequencing clone quantification. TCRdb reprocessed the PCR reads with MiXCR, giving one entry per CDR3 protein. The sample yields approximately 41,000 distinct CDR3 sequences, about 19% seen once. The sequencing input was naive CD8+ T cells from blood, with Jurkat cell RNA spiked in. These receptor sequences come from a human donor in good health. Some libraries in this study had Jurkat cell RNA spiked in. Both conserved end residues are part of each CDR3. D genes are given only for firm matches. The size of a clone is reported for some rows only, either as once, few or many, or as a class for expanded clones.

TRBV6-6	TRBJ2-4	many	TRBD1	CASSYATGVAKNIQYF
TRBV6-5	TRBJ1-1	-	-	CASSISPGGTEAFF
TRBV19	TRBJ2-7	many	-	CASSITGSSEQYF
TRBV30	TRBJ2-7	many	TRBD1	CAGGQGTYEQYF
TRBV28	TRBJ2-5	many	TRBD1	CASSPIFDREYEETQYF
TRBV7-6	TRBJ2-5	many	-	CASSRNWGTQETQYF
TRBV4-3	TRBJ1-2	few	-	CASSQGTGPGGYTF
TRBV7-9	TRBJ1-4	many	TRBD1	CASSLIAGQGNEKLFF
TRBV29-1	TRBJ2-7	many	TRBD1	CSVGQNSYEQYF
TRBV27	TRBJ2-5	many	-	CASSPSWGQETQYF
TRBV4-1	TRBJ1-1	many	-	CASSQAGTNTEAFF
TRBV7-3	TRBJ2-1	many	-	CASSLQGDEQFF
TRBV9	TRBJ2-5	many	TRBD1	CASSAPGQGPTGAETQYF